Detailed here is one TCR beta chain. As yet, its antigen is unknown. The data derive from a study of radiotherapy plus CTLA-4 blockade in lung cancer. Germline assignment: CDR1 SGDLS and CDR2 YYNGEE. With 0 bases removed from V and 5 bases from J, the gap between germline ends came to 17 bases. The CDR3 is 17 residues long. TCRdb keeps only in-frame clones here, not all; method: immunoSEQ multiplex PCR. This sample has tens of thousands of clones; nearly 90% occur once, and the top ten carry 7.8%. Study findings and constraints: An expansion of tumor-derived TCR clones occurred in blood after radiotherapy plus ipilimumab.

The sample in question was peripheral blood, obtained from a patient treated with radiotherapy plus ipilimumab. This receptor was identified in a human donor with non-small cell lung cancer whose response to radiotherapy plus ipilimumab could not be evaluated. This chain joins TRBV9 and TRBJ2-2, with D possibly matching TRBD1 (6 bases). The CDR3 protein is CASSVVEGRGKTGELFF. The CDR3 nucleotides are TGTGCCAGCAGCGTAGTAGAGGGTAGGGGGAAGACCGGGGAGCTGTTTTTT.